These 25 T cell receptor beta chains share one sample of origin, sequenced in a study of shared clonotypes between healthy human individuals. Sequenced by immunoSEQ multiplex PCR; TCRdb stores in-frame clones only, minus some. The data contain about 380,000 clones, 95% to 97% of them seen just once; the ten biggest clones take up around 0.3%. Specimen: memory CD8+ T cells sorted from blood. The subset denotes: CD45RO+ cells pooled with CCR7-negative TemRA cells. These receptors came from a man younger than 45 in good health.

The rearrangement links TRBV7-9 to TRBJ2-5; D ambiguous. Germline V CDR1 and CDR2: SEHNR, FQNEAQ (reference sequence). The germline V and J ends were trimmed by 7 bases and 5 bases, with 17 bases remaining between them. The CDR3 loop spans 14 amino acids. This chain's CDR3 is CASTNSWALETQYF. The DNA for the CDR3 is TGTGCCAGCACCAACAGCTGGGCCCTGGAGACCCAGTACTTC.

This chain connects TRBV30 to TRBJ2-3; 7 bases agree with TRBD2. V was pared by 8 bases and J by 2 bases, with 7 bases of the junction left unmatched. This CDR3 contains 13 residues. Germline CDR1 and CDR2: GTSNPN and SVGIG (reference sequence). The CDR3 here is CAQIAGSTDTQYF. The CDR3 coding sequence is TGTGCCCAAATAGCGGGCTCCACAGATACGCAGTATTTT.

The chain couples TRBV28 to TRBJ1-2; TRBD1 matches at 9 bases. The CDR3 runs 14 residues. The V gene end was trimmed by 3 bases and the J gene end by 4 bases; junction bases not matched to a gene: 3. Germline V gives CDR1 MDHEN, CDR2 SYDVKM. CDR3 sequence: CASSFADRGYGYTF. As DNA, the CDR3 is TGTGCCAGCAGTTTCGCGGACAGGGGCTATGGCTACACCTTC.

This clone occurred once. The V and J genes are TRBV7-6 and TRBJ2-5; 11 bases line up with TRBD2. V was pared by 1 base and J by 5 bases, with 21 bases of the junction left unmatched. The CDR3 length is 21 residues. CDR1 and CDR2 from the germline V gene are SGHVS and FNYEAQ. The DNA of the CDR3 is TGTGCCAGCAGCTTAGTCCCAGGCCGCGGGGTAGCGGGAGGGAGTTCGGAGACCCAGTACTTC. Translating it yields CASSLVPGRGVAGGSSETQYF. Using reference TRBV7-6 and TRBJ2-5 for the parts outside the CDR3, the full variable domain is GAGVSQSPRYKVTKRGQDVALRCDPISGHVSLYWYRQALGQGPEFLTYFNYEAQQDKSGLPNDRFSAERPEGSISTLTIQRTEQRDSAMYRCASSLVPGRGVAGGSSETQYFGPGTRLLVL.

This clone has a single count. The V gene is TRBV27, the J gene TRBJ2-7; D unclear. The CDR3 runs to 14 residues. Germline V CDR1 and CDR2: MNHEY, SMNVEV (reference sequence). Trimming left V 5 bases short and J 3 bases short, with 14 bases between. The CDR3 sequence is CASSPLESIYEQYF. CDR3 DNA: TGTGCCAGCAGTCCCCTGGAGTCCATCTACGAGCAGTACTTC.

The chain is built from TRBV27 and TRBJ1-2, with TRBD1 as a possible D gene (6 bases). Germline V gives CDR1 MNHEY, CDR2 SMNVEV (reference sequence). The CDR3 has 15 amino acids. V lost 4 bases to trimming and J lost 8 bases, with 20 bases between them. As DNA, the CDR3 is TGTGCCAGCAGTTATGGACCTATGGGGGCGGACGGCTACACCTTC. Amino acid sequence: CASSYGPMGADGYTF.

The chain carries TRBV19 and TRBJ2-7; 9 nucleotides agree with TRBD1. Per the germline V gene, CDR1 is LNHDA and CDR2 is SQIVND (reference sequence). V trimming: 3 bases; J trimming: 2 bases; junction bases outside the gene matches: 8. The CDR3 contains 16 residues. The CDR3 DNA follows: TGTGCCAGTAGTATTGTCGTGGGGACAGGGCCCTACGAGCAGTACTTC. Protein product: CASSIVVGTGPYEQYF.

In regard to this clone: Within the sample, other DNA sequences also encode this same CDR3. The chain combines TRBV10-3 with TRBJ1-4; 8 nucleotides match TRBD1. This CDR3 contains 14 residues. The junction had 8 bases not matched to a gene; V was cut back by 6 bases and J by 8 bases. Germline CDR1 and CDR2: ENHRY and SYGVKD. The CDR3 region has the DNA TGTGCCATCAGAGCGGGGCAGGGGGCAGAAAAACTGTTTTTT. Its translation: CAIRAGQGAEKLFF.

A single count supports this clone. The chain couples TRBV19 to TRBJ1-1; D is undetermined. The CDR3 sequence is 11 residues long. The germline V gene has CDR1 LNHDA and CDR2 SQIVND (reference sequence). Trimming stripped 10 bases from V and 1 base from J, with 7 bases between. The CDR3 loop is CATRQNTEAFF. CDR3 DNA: TGTGCCACCAGACAGAACACTGAAGCTTTCTTT. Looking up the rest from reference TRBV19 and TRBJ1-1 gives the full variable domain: DGGITQSPKYLFRKEGQNVTLSCEQNLNHDAMYWYRQDPGQGLRLIYYSQIVNDFQKGDIAEGYSVSREKKESFPLTVTSAQKNPTAFYLCATRQNTEAFFGQGTRLTVV.

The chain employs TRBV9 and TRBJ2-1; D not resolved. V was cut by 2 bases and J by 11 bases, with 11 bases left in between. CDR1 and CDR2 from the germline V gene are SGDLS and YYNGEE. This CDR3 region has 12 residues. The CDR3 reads CASSVGRSQQFF. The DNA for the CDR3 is TGTGCCAGCAGCGTGGGCCGGAGCCAGCAGTTCTTC.

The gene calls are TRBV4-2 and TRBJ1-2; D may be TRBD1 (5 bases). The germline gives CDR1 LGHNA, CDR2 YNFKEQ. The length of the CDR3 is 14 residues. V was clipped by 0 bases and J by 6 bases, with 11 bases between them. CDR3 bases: TGTGCCAGCAGCCAAGACAGGGATGGCCATGGCTACACCTTC. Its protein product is CASSQDRDGHGYTF.

CDR3 nucleotides: TGTGCCAGTAGTATCCCTAGCGGGAGATACATTCAGTACTTC. Its protein is CASSIPSGRYIQYF. The gene calls are TRBV19 and TRBJ2-4, with 10 bases aligning to TRBD2. The CDR3 length is 14 residues. The germline V gene has CDR1 LNHDA and CDR2 SQIVND (reference sequence). The V and J ends lost 3 bases and 8 bases, in that order; junction bases with no gene match: 4.

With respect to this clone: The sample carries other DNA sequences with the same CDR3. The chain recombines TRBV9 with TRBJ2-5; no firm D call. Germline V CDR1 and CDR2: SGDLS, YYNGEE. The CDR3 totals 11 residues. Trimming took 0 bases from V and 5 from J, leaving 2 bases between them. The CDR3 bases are TGTGCCAGCAGCGTAGACGAGACCCAGTACTTC. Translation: CASSVDETQYF.

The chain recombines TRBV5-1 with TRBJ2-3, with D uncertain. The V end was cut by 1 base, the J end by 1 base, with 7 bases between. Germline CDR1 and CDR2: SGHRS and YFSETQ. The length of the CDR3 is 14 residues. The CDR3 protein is CASSLRVGTDTQYF. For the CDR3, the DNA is TGCGCCAGCAGCTTGAGGGTGGGCACAGATACGCAGTATTTT.

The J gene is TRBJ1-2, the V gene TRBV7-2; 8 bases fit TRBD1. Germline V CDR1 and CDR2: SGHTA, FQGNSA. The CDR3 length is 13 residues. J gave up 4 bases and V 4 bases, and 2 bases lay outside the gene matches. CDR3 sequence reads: CASSSTGGYGYTF. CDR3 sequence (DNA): TGTGCCAGCAGCTCCACAGGGGGCTATGGCTACACCTTC.

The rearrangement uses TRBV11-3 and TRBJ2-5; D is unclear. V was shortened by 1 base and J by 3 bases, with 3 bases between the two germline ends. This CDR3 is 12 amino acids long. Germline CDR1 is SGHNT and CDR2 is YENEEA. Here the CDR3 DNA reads TGTGCCAGCAGCTTAGGGGAAGAGACCCAGTACTTC. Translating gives CASSLGEETQYF.

The CDR3 region has the DNA TGTGCCAGCATCGGGACCTCCGTCTACGAGCAGTACTTC. Protein product: CASIGTSVYEQYF. This sequence joins TRBV6-6 and TRBJ2-7; D possibly matches TRBD1 or TRBD2 (5 bases each). The CDR3 runs 13 residues. Between the trimmed V and J ends, which lost 7 bases and 3 bases, there was a span of 13 bases. Germline V gene data show CDR1 as MNHNY and CDR2 as SVGAGI (reference sequence).

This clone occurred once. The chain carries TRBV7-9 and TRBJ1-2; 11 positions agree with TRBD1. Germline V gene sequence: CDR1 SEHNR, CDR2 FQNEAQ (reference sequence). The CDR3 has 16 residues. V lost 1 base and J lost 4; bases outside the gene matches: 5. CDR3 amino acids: CASSLVSGTGGYGYTF. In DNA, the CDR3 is TGTGCCAGCAGCTTAGTCTCCGGGACAGGGGGCTATGGCTACACCTTC.

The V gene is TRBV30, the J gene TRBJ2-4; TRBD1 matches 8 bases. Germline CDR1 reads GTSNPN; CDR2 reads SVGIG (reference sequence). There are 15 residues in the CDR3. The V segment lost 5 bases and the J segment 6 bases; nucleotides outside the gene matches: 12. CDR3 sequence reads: CAWSNRGQAPNIQYF. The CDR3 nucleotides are TGTGCCTGGTCAAACCGGGGACAGGCTCCAAACATTCAGTACTTC.

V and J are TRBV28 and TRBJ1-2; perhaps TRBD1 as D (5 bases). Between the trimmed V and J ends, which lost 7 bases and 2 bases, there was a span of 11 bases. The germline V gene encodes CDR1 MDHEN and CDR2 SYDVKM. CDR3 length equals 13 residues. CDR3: CASKVGLNYGYTF. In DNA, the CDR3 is TGTGCCAGCAAGGTGGGACTGAACTATGGCTACACCTTC.

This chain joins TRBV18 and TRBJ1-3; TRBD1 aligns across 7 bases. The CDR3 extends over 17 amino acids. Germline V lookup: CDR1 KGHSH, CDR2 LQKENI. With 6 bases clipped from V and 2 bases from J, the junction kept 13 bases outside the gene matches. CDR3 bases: TGTGCCAGCTCGCTAGCGAACCGGGACAGCACTGGAAACACCATATATTTT. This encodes CASSLANRDSTGNTIYF.

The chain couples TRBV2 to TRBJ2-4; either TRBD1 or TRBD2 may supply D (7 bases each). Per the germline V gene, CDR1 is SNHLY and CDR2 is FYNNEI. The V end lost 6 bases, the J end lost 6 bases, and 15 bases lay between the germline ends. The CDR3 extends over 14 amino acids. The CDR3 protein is CASSMTGRGNIQYF. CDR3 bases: TGTGCCAGCAGCATGACAGGGAGGGGAAACATTCAGTACTTC.

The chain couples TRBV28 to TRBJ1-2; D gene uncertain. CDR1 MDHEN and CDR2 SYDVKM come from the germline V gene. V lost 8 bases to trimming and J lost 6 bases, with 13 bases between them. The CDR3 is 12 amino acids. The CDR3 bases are TGTGCCAGCGAGGGAGGGAGGCATGGCTACACCTTC. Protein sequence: CASEGGRHGYTF.

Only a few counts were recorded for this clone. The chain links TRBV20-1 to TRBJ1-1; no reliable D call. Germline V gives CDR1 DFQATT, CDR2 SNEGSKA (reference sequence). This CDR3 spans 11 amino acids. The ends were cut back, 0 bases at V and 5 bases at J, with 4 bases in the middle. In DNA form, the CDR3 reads TGCAGTGCTAGAGATAGGACTGAAGCTTTCTTT. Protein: CSARDRTEAFF.

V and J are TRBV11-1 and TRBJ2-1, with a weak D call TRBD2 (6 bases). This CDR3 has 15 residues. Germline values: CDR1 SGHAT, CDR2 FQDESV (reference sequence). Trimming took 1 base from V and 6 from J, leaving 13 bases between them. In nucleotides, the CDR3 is TGTGCCAGCAGCTTAGGAGCGGGCCGGGGCAATGAGCAGTTCTTC. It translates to CASSLGAGRGNEQFF.